This T cell receptor (beta chain) appears in the sequencing data of a study of regulatory T cells in long-lasting Graves disease. Whole-study findings and limits: The number of shared public clonotypes was higher in persistent patients (2,741) than new patients (966).

This clonotype was observed many times. Antigen: not known. The sample's time point: newly diagnosed GD, antithyroid drugs for less than 3 months. Isolated PBMC RNA provided the starting material for the TCR library. The CDR3 runs to 13 residues. V was trimmed by 3 bases and J by 3 bases, leaving 9 bases between them. Germline CDR1 is LGHNA and CDR2 is YNFKEQ. Construction of the TCR beta libraries employed iRepertoire HTBI primers in conjunction with Arm-PCR of CDR3 regions. MiXCR, run by TCRdb on the multiplex PCR reads, gives a single entry per CDR3 protein. This table holds a few hundred thousand distinct CDR3 sequences, 16% found once. This sample also appeared in a second study, on T cells in Graves' hyperthyroidism and ophthalmopathy.

The clonotype was recovered from a man aged 40-49 years with Graves disease. This chain connects TRBV4-2 to TRBJ2-7; D may be TRBD1 (6 bases). The specimen was peripheral blood mononuclear cells (PBMCs), collected at new diagnosis, from a patient treated with antithyroid drugs. The CDR3 protein is CASSHTGYYEQYF. CDR3 nucleotides: TGTGCCAGCAGCCACACAGGGTACTACGAGCAGTACTTC.